These 30 T cell receptor beta chains originate from one sample sequenced in a study of blood T cell repertoires in COVID-19. The table came from immunoSEQ multiplex PCR; TCRdb's copy has only in-frame clones and leaves some out. Among around 40,000 clones listed, roughly 78% were seen once. The material sequenced was peripheral blood. The source of these receptors is a man aged 65 to 85 with acute or convalescent COVID-19.

The gene calls are TRBV6-5 and TRBJ2-5, with TRBD2 as a possible D gene (6 bases). V was pared by 5 bases and J by 2 bases, with 15 bases between. Germline V gene sequence: CDR1 MNHEY, CDR2 SVGAGI. The CDR3 runs to 15 residues. The CDR3 nucleotides are TGTGCCAGCAGTCTCGCACTCGGGGGTCAAGAGACCCAGTACTTC. This codes for CASSLALGGQETQYF.

The chain carries TRBV7-3 and TRBJ2-4; no definite D call. The V end lost 4 bases, the J end lost 7 bases, and 14 bases lay between the germline ends. Germline V gene lookup returns CDR1 SGHTA and CDR2 FQGTGA. CDR3 length equals 14 residues. CDR3 sequence: CASSSGGSSNIQYF. The CDR3 nucleotides are TGTGCCAGCAGCTCAGGTGGTTCCTCGAACATTCAGTACTTC.

The V and J genes are TRBV29-1 and TRBJ2-2; 12 bases match TRBD2. CDR1 is SQVTM and CDR2 is ANQGSEA in the germline V gene. The CDR3 extends over 16 amino acids. J gave up 5 bases and V 4 bases, and 8 bases lay outside the gene matches. The CDR3 nucleotides are TGCAGCGTTGCAGCACTAGCGGGAGGAGGAACCGGGGAGCTGTTTTTT. Translation: CSVAALAGGGTGELFF.

This sequence joins TRBV27 and TRBJ2-7; 8 bases are shared with TRBD2. Unmatched junction bases numbered 1, after V lost 2 bases and J lost 1 base. Germline values: CDR1 MNHEY, CDR2 SMNVEV (reference sequence). The CDR3 runs 14 residues. This CDR3 is CASSLGLASYEQYF. The CDR3 DNA is TGTGCCAGCAGTTTAGGACTAGCATCCTACGAGCAGTACTTC.

The sample holds one count of this clone. J is TRBJ2-1 and V is TRBV5-1; tentative D call: TRBD1 (6 bases). V gave up 4 bases and J gave up 8 bases, with 10 bases separating them. CDR3 length: 12 amino acids. Germline lookup yields CDR1 SGHRS and CDR2 YFSETQ. The CDR3 region is CASSEQGYEQFF. DNA of the CDR3: TGCGCCAGCAGCGAGCAGGGGTATGAGCAGTTCTTC.

V usage is TRBV7-3 and J usage is TRBJ2-7; 7 positions match TRBD1. After removal of 4 bases from V and 3 bases from J, the junction contained 3 bases not matched to a gene. Germline lookup yields CDR1 SGHTA and CDR2 FQGTGA. This CDR3 has 13 amino acids. CDR3 coding DNA: TGTGCCAGCAGCTCCGGGACAGACTACGAGCAGTACTTC. It codes for CASSSGTDYEQYF.

This clone appeared a single time. This chain connects TRBV20-1 to TRBJ1-4; weak D call: TRBD1 (5 bases). The CDR3 loop spans 13 amino acids. From germline, CDR1 is DFQATT and CDR2 SNEGSKA (reference sequence). The V end lost 8 bases, the J end lost 5 bases, and 15 bases lay between the germline ends. The CDR3 DNA follows: TGCAGTCCTCGTGACAGAGGAAATGAAAAACTGTTTTTT. The encoded protein is CSPRDRGNEKLFF.

The rearrangement links TRBV6-2 or TRBV6-3 to TRBJ2-1, with 9 bases matching TRBD2. Germline V gives CDR1 MNHEY, CDR2 SVGEGT. CDR3 size: 19 residues. After removal of 2 bases from V and 6 bases from J, the junction contained 17 bases not matched to a gene. This chain's CDR3 is CASSYRSGRTPSWTNEQFF. DNA for the CDR3: TGTGCCAGCAGTTACAGGAGCGGGAGGACACCAAGCTGGACCAATGAGCAGTTCTTC.

This clone was seen more than once but under ten times. This chain connects TRBV13 to TRBJ1-2; D unresolved. The ends were cut back, 2 bases at V and 5 bases at J, with 18 bases in the middle. This CDR3 contains 16 residues. CDR1 is PRHDT, CDR2 FYEKMQ, per germline (reference sequence). The CDR3 bases are TGTGCCAGCAGCTTAAGCCTTATACCTCCTCTTTATGGCTACACCTTC. It codes for CASSLSLIPPLYGYTF. Complete variable domain (other parts from reference TRBV13 and TRBJ1-2): AAGVIQSPRHLIKEKRETATLKCYPIPRHDTVYWYQQGPGQDPQFLISFYEKMQSDKGSIPDRFSAQQFSDYHSELNMSSLELGDSALYFCASSLSLIPPLYGYTFGSGTRLTVV.

V and J are TRBV4-3 and TRBJ2-1; 9 bases line up with TRBD2. This CDR3 region has 15 residues. Germline assignment: CDR1 LGHNA and CDR2 YSLEER. Trimming took 4 bases from V and 7 from J; bases not matched to a gene: 8. The CDR3 loop is CASSRGLAKVNEQFF. DNA of the CDR3: TGCGCCAGCAGCCGGGGACTAGCTAAGGTTAATGAGCAGTTCTTC.

The rearrangement uses TRBV7-9 and TRBJ2-7; no clear D. The V gene lost 1 base and the J gene lost 7 bases, with 11 bases spanning the gap. The CDR3 is 13 residues long. Germline V lookup: CDR1 SEHNR, CDR2 FQNEAQ (reference sequence). CDR3 loop: CASSLGAKTEQYF. The DNA for the CDR3 is TGTGCCAGCAGCTTAGGGGCCAAAACTGAGCAGTACTTC.

V and J are TRBV7-2 and TRBJ2-1; 12 bases match TRBD2. V was pared by 3 bases and J by 10 bases, with 7 bases of the junction left unmatched. Per the germline V gene, CDR1 is SGHTA and CDR2 is FQGNSA. The CDR3 is made up of 15 amino acids. CDR3 residues: CASSLTSGSQGEQFF. The CDR3, as DNA: TGTGCCAGCAGCTTGACTAGCGGGAGTCAGGGAGAGCAGTTCTTC.

J is TRBJ1-5 and V is TRBV9; D may be TRBD1 (5 bases). There are 15 residues in the CDR3. From germline, CDR1 is SGDLS and CDR2 YYNGEE. V was trimmed by 0 bases and J by 0 bases, leaving 7 bases between them. CDR3 loop: CASSVEGNSNQPQHF. The DNA of the CDR3 is TGTGCCAGCAGCGTAGAGGGGAATAGCAATCAGCCCCAGCATTTT.

This clone was counted between two and nine times. The chain joins TRBV24-1 to TRBJ2-7; D gene uncertain. Looked up from germline, CDR1 is KGHDR and CDR2 is SFDVKD. Deletions cut 4 bases from V and 2 bases from J, with 11 bases between. The length of the CDR3 is 14 residues. The CDR3 sequence: CATSDPVNPYEQYF. CDR3 nucleotide sequence: TGTGCCACCAGTGACCCGGTAAACCCCTACGAGCAGTACTTC.

The gene calls are TRBV28 and TRBJ1-5; 7 bases line up with TRBD1. The CDR3 contains 15 residues. Germline V lookup: CDR1 MDHEN, CDR2 SYDVKM. The V segment lost 4 bases and the J segment 0 bases; nucleotides outside the gene matches: 3. DNA for the CDR3: TGTGCCAGCAGTTGGGGGACAGTTAGCAATCAGCCCCAGCATTTT. Residues: CASSWGTVSNQPQHF.

The chain carries TRBV24-1 and TRBJ2-3; D is unresolved. With 0 bases removed from V and 2 bases from J, the gap between germline ends came to 2 bases. From germline, CDR1 is KGHDR and CDR2 SFDVKD. The CDR3 has 13 residues. CDR3 bases: TGTGCCACCAGTGATTTGCTCACAGATACGCAGTATTTT. Translation gives CATSDLLTDTQYF.

The V gene is TRBV5-4, the J gene TRBJ2-7; D unresolved. V was trimmed by 1 base and J by 1 base, leaving 9 bases between them. The germline V gene encodes CDR1 SGHNT and CDR2 YYREEE (reference sequence). The CDR3 is 14 amino acids. CDR3 DNA sequence: TGTGCCAGCAGCTTGATTGGCAGTTCCTACGAGCAGTACTTC. This translates into CASSLIGSSYEQYF.

The chain uses TRBV5-1 and TRBJ1-4; 9 bases align to TRBD1. Losses at the gene ends were 3 bases for V and 5 bases for J; bases not matched to a gene: 5. The CDR3 covers 15 residues. Germline values: CDR1 SGHRS, CDR2 YFSETQ. CDR3 sequence (DNA): TGCGCCAGCAGCTCAACCGGGACAGGGAATGAAAAACTGTTTTTT. This encodes CASSSTGTGNEKLFF.

The chain uses TRBV7-2 and TRBJ2-1; 11 nucleotides line up with TRBD2. The V and J ends lost 1 base and 10 bases, in that order; junction bases with no gene match: 9. Germline V gene sequence: CDR1 SGHTA, CDR2 FQGNSA. This CDR3 contains 16 residues. The CDR3 reads CASSLEGLAGGGEQFF. The DNA of the CDR3 is TGTGCCAGCAGCTTAGAAGGGCTAGCGGGAGGAGGGGAGCAGTTCTTC.

This chain links TRBV7-2 with TRBJ2-3; TRBD1 agrees at 7 bases. CDR1 and CDR2 (germline): SGHTA, FQGNSA. The CDR3 spans 17 residues. After removal of 0 bases from V and 4 bases from J, the junction contained 10 bases not matched to a gene. Written as DNA, the CDR3 is TGTGCCAGCAGCTTAGCGCCGGCAGGGGGTGGGTCAGATACGCAGTATTTT. It translates to CASSLAPAGGGSDTQYF.

The chain employs TRBV7-2 and TRBJ1-2; 9 bases map to TRBD1. The CDR3 totals 15 residues. Germline V gene lookup returns CDR1 SGHTA and CDR2 FQGNSA. V lost 3 bases to trimming and J lost 7 bases; unmatched junction nucleotides: 9. The CDR3: CASSFPNPGQGGYTF. As DNA, the CDR3 is TGTGCCAGCAGCTTTCCTAACCCGGGACAGGGTGGCTACACCTTC.

CDR3 loop: CASSPRELAEGTGELFF. The CDR3 bases are TGTGCCAGCTCACCAAGGGAACTAGCGGAAGGGACCGGGGAGCTGTTTTTT. This rearrangement joins TRBV18 to TRBJ2-2; TRBD2 matches at 8 bases. Germline V gene sequence: CDR1 KGHSH, CDR2 LQKENI. Trimming cost V 2 bases and J 5 bases; bases outside gene matches: 10. The CDR3 runs 17 residues. The whole variable domain, filled in from reference TRBV18 and TRBJ2-2, reads NAGVMQNPRHLVRRRGQEARLRCSPMKGHSHVYWYRQLPEEGLKFMVYLQKENIIDESGMPKERFSAEFPKEGPSILRIQQVVRGDSAAYFCASSPRELAEGTGELFFGEGSRLTVL.

J is TRBJ1-4 and V is TRBV6-5; D unresolved. The V gene's germline CDR1 is MNHEY and CDR2 SVGAGI. Trimming left V 11 bases short and J 7 bases short, with 20 bases between. The CDR3 has 14 residues. The CDR3 nucleotides read TGTGCCCACCGAAACGGGTTAGTAGGTGAAAAACTGTTTTTT. This codes for CAHRNGLVGEKLFF.

The V call is TRBV12-2, the J call TRBJ2-7; the D call of TRBD2 is as the table states it, not checked on the DNA. TRBV12-2 is a recognized pseudogene. This CDR3 contains 15 residues. The CDR3 DNA sequence: TGTGCAAGTCGCTTCCACTGGCGGGACCCTCTGGAGCAGTACTTC. Its protein product is CASRFHWRDPLEQYF.

There are a few counts of this clone. J is TRBJ1-4 and V is TRBV29-1; 10 bases line up with TRBD1. Germline trimming cut 4 bases from V and 5 bases from J; bases unmatched to any gene: 4. This CDR3 region has 14 residues. Germline-derived CDR1 and CDR2 are SQVTM and ANQGSEA. The CDR3 bases are TGCAGCGTTGGGGACAGGGGCTTGAATGAAAAACTGTTTTTT. Amino acid sequence: CSVGDRGLNEKLFF.

The chain uses TRBV2 and TRBJ1-2; D is perhaps TRBD1 (5 bases). The germline V gene encodes CDR1 SNHLY and CDR2 FYNNEI. Trimming stripped 4 bases from V and 7 bases from J, with 13 bases between. The CDR3 contains 13 residues. The CDR3 DNA is TGTGCCAGCAGTGTGGGCAGGGTTTCTGGCTACACCTTC. It codes for CASSVGRVSGYTF. Supplemented by reference TRBV2 and TRBJ1-2, the full variable domain reads EPEVTQTPSHQVTQMGQEVILRCVPISNHLYFYWYRQILGQKVEFLVSFYNNEISEKSEIFDDQFSVERPDGSNFTLKIRSTKLEDSAMYFCASSVGRVSGYTFGSGTRLTVV.

This rearrangement joins TRBV9 to TRBJ2-5; 8 nucleotides match TRBD1. Unmatched junction bases numbered 10, after V lost 4 bases and J lost 5 bases. Germline values: CDR1 SGDLS, CDR2 YYNGEE. CDR3 length: 15 amino acids. The CDR3: CASSPQGARFETQYF. The CDR3 bases are TGTGCCAGCAGCCCTCAGGGGGCGCGGTTTGAGACCCAGTACTTC.

The chain is built from TRBV2 and TRBJ2-1, with 7 bases fitting TRBD2. The CDR3 is made up of 16 amino acids. V was clipped by 6 bases and J by 9 bases; unmatched bases: 17. From germline, CDR1 is SNHLY and CDR2 FYNNEI. The DNA of the CDR3 is TGTGCCAGCAGGCTCCGCCTAGCGGAGGCTCAAGGTGAGCAGTTCTTC. It translates to CASRLRLAEAQGEQFF.

V gene TRBV18 combines with J gene TRBJ2-7, with TRBD1 matching over 10 bases. Germline CDR1 reads KGHSH; CDR2 reads LQKENI. The CDR3 is made up of 15 amino acids. The J segment lost 0 bases and the V segment lost 6 bases, leaving 5 bases of the junction unmatched. CDR3 nucleotide sequence: TGTGCCAGCTCTTCCGGGACAGGGGCCTCCTACGAGCAGTACTTC. Translating it yields CASSSGTGASYEQYF. Supplemented by reference TRBV18 and TRBJ2-7, the full variable domain reads NAGVMQNPRHLVRRRGQEARLRCSPMKGHSHVYWYRQLPEEGLKFMVYLQKENIIDESGMPKERFSAEFPKEGPSILRIQQVVRGDSAAYFCASSSGTGASYEQYFGPGTRLTVT.

The chain has TRBV27 and TRBJ2-3; 12 nucleotides align to TRBD2. V lost 6 bases and J lost 2; bases outside the gene matches: 3. Per germline, CDR1 MNHEY and CDR2 SMNVEV (reference sequence). This CDR3 region has 15 residues. The CDR3 nucleotides are TGTGCCAGCAGCCGGACTAGCGGGGTCACAGATACGCAGTATTTT. Residues: CASSRTSGVTDTQYF.